Reported below is one T cell receptor (beta chain). It has no known antigen specificity. Per-nucleotide qualities are absent, and no much larger clonotype sits a single base away. This sample is part of a study of Ad26.COV2.S vaccination and SARS-CoV-2 variants (dated by TCRdb to the early 2020s). Turning to the overall study: Vaccine-arm donors came from COV1001, a multicentre, randomized, double-blind, placebo-controlled phase I-IIa trial of Ad26.COV2.S in healthy adults. Dosing of Ad26.COV2.S was intramuscular, at either 5x10^10 or 1x10^11 viral particles, delivered as one shot or as two shots spaced 56 days apart. Blinding of investigators to trial group allocation was maintained during experiments and outcome assessment. The specificity and breadth of SARS-CoV-2-reactive T cell receptors after Ad26.COV2.S vaccination were assessed by TCRbeta repertoire sequencing. A total of approximately 30 samples were included in the TCR-sequenced set, comprising 19 Ad26.COV2.S vaccine recipients, 5 placebo recipients and 8 SARS-CoV-2 convalescent individuals. Trial participants were randomized into five groups of five: low-dose or high-dose Ad26.COV2.S given once or twice, or placebo on both occasions.

The immunoSEQ Assay was used to sequence TCRbeta CDR3 regions. After extraction, genomic DNA underwent amplification by bias-controlled multiplex PCR, followed by high-throughput sequencing. The original pipeline was this. To quantify the absolute abundance of every unique TCRbeta CDR3 region, sequences were collapsed and filtered. T cell fraction was estimated by normalizing TCRbeta template counts to usable DNA, with usable DNA measured through amplification of reference genes found in all nucleated cells. Repertoire TCRs were annotated as SARS-CoV-2-specific by exact matching of V gene, CDR3 amino acid sequence and J gene to a known reactive TCR set. The reference SARS-CoV-2 TCR set was obtained from MIRA and was filtered for enrichment in COVID-19-positive ImmuneCODE repertoires, whereby public or cross-reactive TCRs were removed. Drawing on the MIRA antigens, annotated TCRs were analysed further at the level of specific ORF or position within ORF. Breadth was defined as annotated unique rearrangements over total unique productive rearrangements; depth was the summed frequency of those rearrangements. Two-sided Wilcoxon rank-sum tests were used to compare TCR breadth between groups. The clones in this table, taken by TCRdb from immuneACCESS, are in-frame only. Not every clone is retained; where verified, under half of the shortfall comes from an unresolved V gene, and the cause of the rest is unknown. The V and J calls and clone size were taken over from that table, and D and trimming were inferred from the DNA. For this sample there are around 320,000 clones; 85% appear just once. The ten largest clones represent about 2.1% of the sample.

Broad study findings and their caveats: The authors noted that the TCR breadth and depth analyses may have underestimated total T cell responses. Vaccine and placebo recipients had comparable non-spike TCR breadth, which fits with the vaccine containing only spike. After vaccination, substantial breadth of spike-specific CD8+ and CD4+ T cell responses was reported. Ad26.COV2.S recipients had higher spike-specific TCR breadth than placebo recipients (P = 0.0014). Comparing responses between vaccine doses or regimens was not something the study was powered to do.

The sample's treatment or condition label, decoded: some 20 received Ad26.COV2.S at low or high dose, single or two shots; about five received placebo; per-sample allocation not given. Repertoires of vaccine and placebo recipients were sequenced from samples taken on day 63 after the first injection. Between 29 July and 7 August 2020, Cohort 1b enrolled 25 adults aged 18-55 years at one site in Boston, USA. Ad26.COV2.S was a replication-incompetent adenovirus type 26 vector expressing a prefusion-stabilized SARS-CoV-2 spike protein from the original Wuhan strain. From the cysteine through the phenylalanine, the CDR3 covers 15 amino acids. The retained sequence is limited to the CDR3, 45 bases, with the frame set at the first base. CDR1 is given as SNHLY and CDR2 as FYNNEI, both from the germline V gene. Trimming costs V 4 bases and J 0 bases, and their ends lie 10 bases apart.

The chain employs TRBV2 and TRBJ1-5, with the D gene not clear enough to name. Sequences were derived from peripheral blood, sampled in a trial of Ad26.COV2.S vaccine versus placebo. This sequence originates from a person aged 18 to 65 who received the Ad26.COV2.S COVID-19 vaccine or a placebo. The encoded CDR3 is CASSGSAGSNQPQHF. The nucleotides read TGTGCCAGCAGTGGGTCGGCCGGTAGCAATCAGCCCCAGCATTTT.